Listed below are T cell receptor beta chains from one sample, sequenced in a study of shared clonotypes between healthy human individuals. Clones were read by immunoSEQ multiplex PCR, and TCRdb kept only the in-frame ones, dropping some. The sample contains about 580,000 clones, about 98% of which appear only once. The material sequenced was naive CD8+ T cells sorted from blood. The receptors come from a man aged 25-45 years in good health. Each CDR3 is given with its conserved first and last residue. D genes are given only for firm matches. Size is omitted from some rows. Given values are once, few, many or a class for expanded clones.

-	TRBV6-1	-	TRBJ1-5	CATIPLTGNNQPQHF	TGTGCCACCATACCCCTGACAGGTAACAATCAGCCCCAGCATTTT
-	TRBV6-6	-	TRBJ2-7	CASSLGGSYEQYF	TGTGCCAGCAGCCTAGGGGGGTCCTACGAGCAGTACTTC
-	TRBV9	-	TRBJ2-2	CASSGSNTGELFF	TGTGCCAGCTCCGGGAGCAACACCGGGGAGCTGTTTTTT
-	TRBV20-1	-	TRBJ2-7	CSDSASREQYF	TGCAGTGACTCGGCGTCCCGCGAGCAGTACTTC
-	TRBV2	TRBD1	TRBJ1-2	CASRGALDRVPAIDGYTF	TGTGCCAGCAGGGGTGCCTTGGACAGGGTCCCCGCAATAGATGGCTACACCTTC
-	TRBV29-1	TRBD1	TRBJ1-2	CSGRTGGLYGYTF	TGCAGCGGTAGGACAGGGGGCTTGTATGGCTACACCTTC
-	TRBV6-1	-	TRBJ1-1	CASSVYYAEAFF	TGTGCCAGCAGTGTTTATTACGCTGAAGCTTTCTTT
-	TRBV18	-	TRBJ2-2	CASSQVTGELFF	TGTGCCAGCTCACAAGTAACCGGGGAGCTGTTTTTT
-	TRBV6-5	-	TRBJ2-5	CASSYNRGASETQYF	TGTGCCAGCAGTTATAATAGGGGGGCGTCGGAGACCCAGTACTTC
-	TRBV28	-	TRBJ2-2	CASSLLGKRLVEGDTGELFF	TGTGCCAGCAGTCTCCTCGGTAAAAGACTAGTCGAGGGTGACACCGGGGAGCTGTTTTTT
-	TRBV2	TRBD1	TRBJ1-4	CAGRQGTIATNEKLFF	TGTGCCGGGAGACAGGGGACCATTGCAACTAATGAAAAACTGTTTTTT
-	TRBV27	TRBD2	TRBJ2-2	CASSLAGLNTGELFF	TGTGCCAGCAGTCTAGCGGGCCTGAACACCGGGGAGCTGTTTTTT
-	TRBV4-3	TRBD2	TRBJ2-7	CASSRTLAGVSYEQYF	TGCGCCAGCAGCCGTACCCTAGCGGGGGTTTCCTACGAGCAGTACTTC
-	TRBV9	-	TRBJ1-2	CASSVAAGGYTF	TGTGCCAGCAGCGTAGCCGCGGGCGGCTACACCTTC
-	TRBV7-2	TRBD1	TRBJ2-7	CASSFSQGAFEQYF	TGTGCCAGCAGCTTTAGTCAGGGGGCTTTCGAGCAGTACTTC
-	TRBV7-9	TRBD2	TRBJ2-1	CASIPTSGSFFHEQFF	TGTGCCAGCATCCCGACTAGCGGGAGTTTTTTCCATGAGCAGTTCTTC
-	TRBV28	-	TRBJ1-5	CASSQGGSNQPQHF	TGTGCCAGCAGTCAAGGGGGGAGCAATCAGCCCCAGCATTTT
-	TRBV9	-	TRBJ2-3	CASSVGTASTDTQYF	TGTGCCAGCAGCGTAGGAACGGCCTCCACAGATACGCAGTATTTT
-	TRBV5-1	-	TRBJ1-2	CASSLRGALGGYTF	TGCGCCAGCAGCTTACGGGGGGCGCTTGGTGGCTACACCTTC
-	TRBV10-1	-	TRBJ2-5	CASSESVDHQETQYF	TGCGCCAGCAGTGAGTCCGTTGACCACCAAGAGACCCAGTACTTC
-	TRBV2	TRBD2	TRBJ2-1	CASSEEMKSGGNNEQFF	TGTGCCAGCAGTGAGGAAATGAAGAGCGGGGGAAACAATGAGCAGTTCTTC
-	TRBV9	TRBD2	TRBJ2-5	CASSVVGTRQETQYF	TGTGCCAGCAGCGTAGTAGGGACTAGACAAGAGACCCAGTACTTC
-	TRBV27	TRBD2	TRBJ2-3	CASRVSGGFTDTQYF	TGTGCCAGCAGGGTTAGCGGGGGATTTACAGATACGCAGTATTTT
-	TRBV4-1	TRBD1	TRBJ2-5	CASSQEWTGTQETQYF	TGCGCCAGCAGCCAAGAATGGACAGGGACCCAAGAGACCCAGTACTTC
-	TRBV29-1	TRBD1	TRBJ2-7	CSVEYWGTGSYEQYF	TGCAGCGTTGAATATTGGGGGACAGGGTCCTACGAGCAGTACTTC
-	TRBV6-5	TRBD1	TRBJ1-2	CASSYLGTGRDYGYTF	TGTGCCAGCAGTTACTTAGGGACAGGGAGGGACTATGGCTACACCTTC
-	TRBV30	-	TRBJ1-2	CAWRGTQGLEGYGYTF	TGTGCCTGGAGGGGGACGCAGGGTTTAGAGGGCTATGGCTACACCTTC
-	TRBV15	TRBD1	TRBJ2-3	CATSDPGQGADTQYF	TGTGCCACCAGCGACCCTGGACAGGGGGCAGATACGCAGTATTTT
-	TRBV11-3	TRBD2	TRBJ2-7	CASSSTPLTSCYEQYF	TGTGCCAGCAGCTCCACCCCCTTGACTAGCTGCTACGAGCAGTACTTC
-	TRBV12-2	-	TRBJ2-2	CASRPGGAYTGELFF	TGTGCAAGTCGTCCAGGGGGCGCGTACACCGGGGAGCTGTTTTTT
-	TRBV29-1	-	TRBJ2-1	CSALKPTVNEQFF	TGCAGCGCCCTCAAGCCGACGGTCAATGAGCAGTTCTTC
-	TRBV30	-	TRBJ1-1	CAWSPATAAGAFF	TGTGCCTGGAGCCCTGCGACGGCGGCGGGAGCTTTCTTT
once	TRBV15	-	TRBJ2-7	CATSSVRDLSYEQYF	TGTGCCACCAGCTCAGTTCGGGATTTATCCTACGAGCAGTACTTC
few	TRBV6-6	-	TRBJ2-4	CASSPPGTDIQYF	TGTGCCAGCAGTCCTCCCGGGACGGACATTCAGTACTTC
-	TRBV27	-	TRBJ2-7	CASSLGQSSYEQYF	TGTGCCAGCAGTTTAGGACAGAGCTCCTACGAGCAGTACTTC
-	TRBV7-9	-	TRBJ2-1	CASSPDYNEQFF	TGTGCCAGCAGCCCCGATTACAATGAGCAGTTCTTC
-	TRBV13	TRBD1	TRBJ2-7	CASSIGQGAYEQYF	TGTGCCAGCAGCATAGGACAGGGGGCCTACGAGCAGTACTTC